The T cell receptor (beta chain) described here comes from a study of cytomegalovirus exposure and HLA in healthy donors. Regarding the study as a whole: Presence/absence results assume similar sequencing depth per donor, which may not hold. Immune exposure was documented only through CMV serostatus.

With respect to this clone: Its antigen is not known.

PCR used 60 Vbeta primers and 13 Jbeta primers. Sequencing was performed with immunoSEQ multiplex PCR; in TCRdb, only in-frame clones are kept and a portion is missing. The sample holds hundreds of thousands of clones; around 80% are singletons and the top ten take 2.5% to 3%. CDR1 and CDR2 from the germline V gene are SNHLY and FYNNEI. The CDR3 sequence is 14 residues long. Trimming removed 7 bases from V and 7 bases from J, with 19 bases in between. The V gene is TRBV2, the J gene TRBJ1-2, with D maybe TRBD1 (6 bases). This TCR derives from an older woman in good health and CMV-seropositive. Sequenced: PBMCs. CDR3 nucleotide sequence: TGTGCCAGCACCGAAAGGGGGGCGGGGGGTGGCTACACCTTC. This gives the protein CASTERGAGGGYTF.